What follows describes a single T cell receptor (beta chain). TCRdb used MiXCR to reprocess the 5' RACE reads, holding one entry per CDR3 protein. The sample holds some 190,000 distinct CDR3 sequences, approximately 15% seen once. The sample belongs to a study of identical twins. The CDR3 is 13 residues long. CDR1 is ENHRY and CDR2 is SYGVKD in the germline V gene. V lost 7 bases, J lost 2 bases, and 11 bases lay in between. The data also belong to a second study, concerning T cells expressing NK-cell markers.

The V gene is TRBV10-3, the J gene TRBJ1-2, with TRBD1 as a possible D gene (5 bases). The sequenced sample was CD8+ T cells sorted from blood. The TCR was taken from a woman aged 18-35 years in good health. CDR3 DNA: TGTGCCATCATGGAGGGACTGAACTATGGCTACACCTTC. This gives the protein CAIMEGLNYGYTF.